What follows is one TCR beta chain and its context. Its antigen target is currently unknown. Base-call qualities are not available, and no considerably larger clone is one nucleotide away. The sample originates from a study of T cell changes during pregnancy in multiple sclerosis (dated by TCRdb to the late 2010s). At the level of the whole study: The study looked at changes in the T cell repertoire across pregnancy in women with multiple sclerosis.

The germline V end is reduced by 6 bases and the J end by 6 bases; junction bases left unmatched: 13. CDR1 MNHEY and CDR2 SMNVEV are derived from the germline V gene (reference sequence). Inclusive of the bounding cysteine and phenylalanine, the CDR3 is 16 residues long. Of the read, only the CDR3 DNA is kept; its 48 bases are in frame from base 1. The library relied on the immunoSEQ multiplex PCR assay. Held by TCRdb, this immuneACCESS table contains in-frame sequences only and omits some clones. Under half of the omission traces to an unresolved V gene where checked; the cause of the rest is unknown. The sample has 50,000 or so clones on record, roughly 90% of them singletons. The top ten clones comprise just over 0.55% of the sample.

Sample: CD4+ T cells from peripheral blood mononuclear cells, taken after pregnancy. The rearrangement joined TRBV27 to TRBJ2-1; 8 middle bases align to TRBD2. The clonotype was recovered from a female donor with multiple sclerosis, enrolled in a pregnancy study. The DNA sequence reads TGTGCCAGCAGCACTTCTTCCGGGACTAGGTTCAATGAGCAGTTCTTC. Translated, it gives CASSTSSGTRFNEQFF.